The 30 T cell receptor beta chains presented below share a single source sample, sequenced in a study of spatial heterogeneity in lung cancer. Time point defined: sample taken at primary tumor resection. Unsorted whole RNA samples from tumor, nontumor lung or frozen PBMC were sequenced. A single record per CDR3 protein comes from TCRdb applying MiXCR to the 5' RACE reads. The top ten clones hold approximately 7% of a sample with around 75,000 distinct CDR3 sequences, 13% of them seen once. The sequencing here drew on PBMCs, taken at surgery. Source of these receptors: a male donor with early-stage non-small cell lung cancer.

The genes are TRBV29-1 and TRBJ2-2; maybe TRBD2 (6 bases). The germline gives CDR1 SQVTM, CDR2 ANQGSEA. The V and J ends lost 4 bases and 1 base respectively, with 7 bases between them. The CDR3 is 13 amino acids. CDR3 nucleotides: TGCAGCGTTGGGAGGGGGAACACCGGGGAGCTGTTTTTT. Amino acid sequence: CSVGRGNTGELFF.

By frequency in the sample, this clonotype is medium-sized. This sequence joins TRBV5-1 and TRBJ2-7; 10 positions agree with TRBD1. From germline, CDR1 is SGHRS and CDR2 YFSETQ. Trimming at V came to 7 bases and at J to 5 bases, leaving 9 bases not matched to a gene. This CDR3 contains 14 residues. This CDR3 reads CASCTGTGANEQYF. The DNA for the CDR3 is TGCGCCAGCTGTACCGGGACAGGGGCCAACGAGCAGTACTTC.

This clonotype showed up just a few times. This chain uses TRBV6-5 with TRBJ2-1; D gene uncertain. V was cut by 6 bases and J by 0 bases, with 15 bases left in between. This CDR3 comprises 16 residues. Germline loops: CDR1 MNHEY, CDR2 SVGAGI. CDR3 DNA sequence: TGTGCCAGCAGCCGCGATGCTAGTAGCTCCTACAATGAGCAGTTCTTC. Translating it yields CASSRDASSSYNEQFF.

The gene calls are TRBV7-2 and TRBJ2-3; 7 positions agree with TRBD2. CDR1 is SGHTA and CDR2 is FQGNSA in the germline V gene. This CDR3 spans 14 amino acids. V was clipped by 1 base and J by 5 bases; unmatched bases: 3. CDR3 sequence reads: CASSLVGGEDTQYF. CDR3 coding DNA: TGTGCCAGCAGCTTAGTTGGGGGGGAAGATACGCAGTATTTT.

This clonotype was picked up a small number of times. The chain is built from TRBV4-3 and TRBJ1-1; no clear D gene. This CDR3 is built from 15 residues. Trimming shortened V by 0 bases and J by 2 bases, and 10 bases separated the two germline ends. The V gene's germline CDR1 is LGHNA and CDR2 YSLEER. The CDR3 DNA is TGCGCCAGCAGCCAAGAGAACGCTATTAACACTGAAGCTTTCTTT. This codes for CASSQENAINTEAFF.

This clonotype was counted only a few times. The chain has TRBV7-2 and TRBJ2-3; D not certain. The CDR3 covers 12 residues. V lost 1 base and J 6 bases, leaving 5 bases between the germline ends. Per germline, CDR1 SGHTA and CDR2 FQGNSA. The CDR3 DNA reads as TGTGCCAGCAGCTTAGTTGAGGATACGCAGTATTTT. Translation: CASSLVEDTQYF.

This clonotype was observed a few times. V and J are TRBV5-5 and TRBJ1-4; 7 bases match TRBD1. The CDR3 spans 15 residues. After removal of 2 bases from V and 8 bases from J, the junction contained 9 bases not matched to a gene. The germline V gene has CDR1 SGHKS and CDR2 YYEKEE (reference sequence). The CDR3 DNA is TGTGCCAGCAGCTTCTTGTCCATCAGGGGGGAAAAACTGTTTTTT. This translates into CASSFLSIRGEKLFF. The whole variable domain, filled in from reference TRBV5-5 and TRBJ1-4, reads DAGVTQSPTHLIKTRGQQVTLRCSPISGHKSVSWYQQVLGQGPQFIFQYYEKEERGRGNFPDRFSARQFPNYSSELNVNALLLGDSALYLCASSFLSIRGEKLFFGSGTQLSVL.

The rearrangement uses TRBV9 and TRBJ2-5; D gene unclear. Trimming took off 0 bases at V and 1 base at J, with 10 bases between the two ends. The CDR3 consists of 15 residues. Per germline, CDR1 SGDLS and CDR2 YYNGEE. This chain's CDR3 is CASSVGGRVQETQYF. The CDR3 DNA follows: TGTGCCAGCAGCGTAGGTGGTAGGGTCCAAGAGACCCAGTACTTC.

V gene TRBV4-3 combines with J gene TRBJ2-2; D gene uncertain. Germline V gives CDR1 LGHNA, CDR2 YSLEER. The V and J ends lost 0 bases and 2 bases respectively, with 10 bases between them. The CDR3 is made up of 16 amino acids. CDR3: CASSQDWAVNTGELFF. CDR3 DNA sequence: TGCGCCAGCAGCCAAGATTGGGCAGTCAACACCGGGGAGCTGTTTTTT.

This clonotype was observed a single time. The rearrangement uses TRBV12-3 or TRBV12-4 and TRBJ1-1; 7 nucleotides line up with TRBD1. Germline trimming cut 7 bases from V and 1 base from J; bases unmatched to any gene: 3. This CDR3 is 13 amino acids long. The DNA for the CDR3 is TGTGCCAGCACCGGGACAGAGAACACTGAAGCTTTCTTT. As protein: CASTGTENTEAFF.

This clonotype was seen many times. The chain joins TRBV5-1 to TRBJ1-1; tentatively, D is TRBD1 (5 bases). Per the germline V gene, CDR1 is SGHRS and CDR2 is YFSETQ. With 0 bases removed from V and 7 bases from J, the gap between germline ends came to 10 bases. This CDR3 is built from 13 residues. CDR3 amino acids: CASSLGAGYEAFF. The DNA of the CDR3 is TGCGCCAGCAGCTTGGGGGCAGGGTATGAAGCTTTCTTT.

There are many counts of this clonotype. This chain connects TRBV7-6 to TRBJ1-4; D ambiguous. Germline V gives CDR1 SGHVS, CDR2 FNYEAQ. Trimming took 6 bases from V and 1 from J, leaving 15 bases between them. This CDR3 contains 16 residues. CDR3: CASRLAGGLTNEKLFF. CDR3 coding DNA: TGTGCCAGCAGACTGGCAGGAGGTCTAACTAATGAAAAACTGTTTTTT.

The chain links TRBV7-2 to TRBJ2-3; D gene unclear. This CDR3 comprises 13 residues. The V gene lost 6 bases and the J gene lost 1 base, with 8 bases spanning the gap. Germline V gene lookup returns CDR1 SGHTA and CDR2 FQGNSA. CDR3 DNA: TGTGCCAGCAGAGGTGGGCGCACAGATACGCAGTATTTT. Translation: CASRGGRTDTQYF.

This clonotype was seen a few times. This chain connects TRBV7-9 to TRBJ2-5; D gene uncertain. The germline V gene encodes CDR1 SEHNR and CDR2 FQNEAQ (reference sequence). The V end was cut by 3 bases, the J end by 5 bases, with 10 bases between. The length of the CDR3 is 13 residues. The CDR3 sequence is CASSLGRWETQYF. As DNA, the CDR3 is TGTGCCAGCAGCTTGGGAAGATGGGAGACCCAGTACTTC.

This clonotype turned up a few times. As DNA, the CDR3 is TGCGCCAGCAGCCAAGTTCTAGGGGCCTATGAGCAGTTCTTC. Its protein product is CASSQVLGAYEQFF. The V call is TRBV4-3, the J call TRBJ2-1; perhaps TRBD1 as D (5 bases). From germline, CDR1 is LGHNA and CDR2 YSLEER. Trimming shortened V by 1 base and J by 8 bases, and 12 bases separated the two germline ends. There are 14 residues in the CDR3.

The rearrangement uses TRBV6-6 and TRBJ2-7; TRBD1 matches 8 bases. J was trimmed by 2 bases and V by 4 bases; bases with no gene match: 4. CDR1 is MNHNY, CDR2 SVGAGI, per germline (reference sequence). The CDR3 spans 14 residues. CDR3 sequence (DNA): TGTGCCAGCAGTTCGGGGACAGGACCCTACGAGCAGTACTTC. It yields the protein CASSSGTGPYEQYF.

This clonotype was picked up many times. The V and J genes are TRBV11-3 and TRBJ1-1; D uncertain. The CDR3 loop spans 14 amino acids. With 8 bases removed from V and 1 base from J, the gap between germline ends came to 14 bases. Per the germline V gene, CDR1 is SGHNT and CDR2 is YENEEA. The CDR3 reads CASVSGRTNTEAFF. The CDR3 DNA follows: TGTGCCAGCGTTTCTGGACGGACGAACACTGAAGCTTTCTTT.

This clonotype has a count of ten or more. V usage is TRBV9 and J usage is TRBJ1-5, with a weak D call TRBD1 (5 bases). CDR3 length: 15 residues. The germline V gene has CDR1 SGDLS and CDR2 YYNGEE. V was shortened by 0 bases and J by 7 bases, with 14 bases between the two germline ends. The CDR3 spells CASSVGGQGRQPQHF. CDR3 coding DNA: TGTGCCAGCAGCGTAGGAGGGCAGGGTAGACAGCCCCAGCATTTT.

This clonotype was seen repeatedly, ten times or more. CDR3 DNA: TGTGCCTCCGAGGGGGAGAGCTCCTACGAGCAGTACTTC. Its translation: CASEGESSYEQYF. The chain combines TRBV10-3 with TRBJ2-7, with D maybe TRBD1 (6 bases). Germline CDR1 ENHRY, CDR2 SYGVKD. Trimming removed 11 bases from V and 0 bases from J, with 14 bases in between. This CDR3 spans 13 amino acids.

V and J are TRBV18 and TRBJ2-7; D is unresolved. Trimming shortened V by 5 bases and J by 2 bases, and 13 bases separated the two germline ends. The CDR3 spans 14 residues. Germline V lookup: CDR1 KGHSH, CDR2 LQKENI. The CDR3 reads CASSTRSPAYEQYF. The CDR3 coding sequence is TGTGCCAGCTCAACGCGAAGTCCGGCCTACGAGCAGTACTTC. The complete variable domain, with remaining parts taken from reference TRBV18 and TRBJ2-7, reads NAGVMQNPRHLVRRRGQEARLRCSPMKGHSHVYWYRQLPEEGLKFMVYLQKENIIDESGMPKERFSAEFPKEGPSILRIQQVVRGDSAAYFCASSTRSPAYEQYFGPGTRLTVT.

This clonotype has only a few counts. The chain employs TRBV29-1 and TRBJ1-4; 9 bases align to TRBD1. Germline trimming cut 7 bases from V and 5 bases from J; bases unmatched to any gene: 5. The germline gives CDR1 SQVTM, CDR2 ANQGSEA. The CDR3 covers 13 residues. CDR3 bases: TGCAGCGCTCGGACAGGGGCAAATGAAAAACTGTTTTTT. Its translation: CSARTGANEKLFF.

This sequence joins TRBV5-1 and TRBJ2-5; 13 bases match TRBD2. The V gene's germline CDR1 is SGHRS and CDR2 YFSETQ. J gave up 4 bases and V 4 bases, and 7 bases lay outside the gene matches. The CDR3 spans 16 residues. CDR3 DNA sequence: TGCGCCAGCAGCCCCCGACTAGCGGGAGGTACAGAGACCCAGTACTTC. This translates into CASSPRLAGGTETQYF. Full variable domain (missing parts from reference TRBV5-1 and TRBJ2-5): KAGVTQTPRYLIKTRGQQVTLSCSPISGHRSVSWYQQTPGQGLQFLFEYFSETQRNKGNFPGRFSGRQFSNSRSEMNVSTLELGDSALYLCASSPRLAGGTETQYFGPGTRLLVL.

This sequence joins TRBV6-4 and TRBJ2-3, with D uncertain. Deletions cut 3 bases from V and 6 bases from J, with 16 bases between. Germline CDR1 reads MRHNA; CDR2 reads SNTAGT. The CDR3 loop spans 15 amino acids. CDR3 coding DNA: TGTGCCAGCAGTGAGACGTTGGTCCCAAGCGATACGCAGTATTTT. As protein: CASSETLVPSDTQYF.

This clonotype was seen ten or more times. The V gene is TRBV20-1, the J gene TRBJ1-2; D is perhaps TRBD1 (5 bases). V lost 2 bases, J lost 3 bases, and 16 bases lay in between. CDR1 and CDR2 from the germline V gene are DFQATT and SNEGSKA (reference sequence). This CDR3 is 15 amino acids long. CDR3 sequence: CSARLSRDRDYGYTF. Written as DNA, the CDR3 is TGCAGTGCTAGATTATCCCGGGACCGCGACTATGGCTACACCTTC.

This clonotype came up many times. This chain connects TRBV3-1 to TRBJ1-6; no definite D call. The V end lost 4 bases, the J end lost 6 bases, and 4 bases lay between the germline ends. The CDR3 loop spans 12 amino acids. Germline V gene data show CDR1 as LGHDT and CDR2 as YNNKEL (reference sequence). The CDR3 DNA sequence: TGTGCCAGCAGCCGAAGTAATTCACCCCTCCACTTT. As protein: CASSRSNSPLHF.

This chain uses TRBV7-2 with TRBJ2-3; TRBD2 aligns across 8 bases. The germline V gene encodes CDR1 SGHTA and CDR2 FQGNSA. The length of the CDR3 is 17 residues. Trimming took 2 bases from V and 6 from J; bases not matched to a gene: 13. The CDR3 DNA sequence: TGTGCCAGCAGCTTAATACCGGTATGGCTAGCGGGCGATACGCAGTATTTT. Its translation: CASSLIPVWLAGDTQYF.

The genes are TRBV5-1 and TRBJ2-1; 12 nucleotides align to TRBD2. Trimming removed 4 bases from V and 12 bases from J; junction bases left unmatched: 8. Germline V gene sequence: CDR1 SGHRS, CDR2 YFSETQ. CDR3 size: 14 residues. The CDR3 DNA follows: TGCGCCAGCAGCCAGATACTAGCGGGAGGCGGGCAGTTCTTC. This encodes CASSQILAGGGQFF.

In its sample, this clonotype was seen many times. V is TRBV10-3 and J is TRBJ1-1; D gene uncertain. The CDR3 is 16 amino acids. Per germline, CDR1 ENHRY and CDR2 SYGVKD. The V and J ends lost 6 bases and 0 bases respectively, with 17 bases between them. The CDR3 sequence is CAIRDTRRPMNTEAFF. For the CDR3, the DNA is TGTGCCATCAGAGATACCAGACGGCCTATGAACACTGAAGCTTTCTTT.

The gene calls are TRBV7-2 and TRBJ2-1; perhaps TRBD2 as D (6 bases). V lost 1 base, J lost 5 bases, and 9 bases lay in between. Germline CDR1 is SGHTA and CDR2 is FQGNSA. CDR3 length equals 14 residues. CDR3 coding DNA: TGTGCCAGCAGCTTAGGGCTAGCGCACAATGAGCAGTTCTTC. Its protein product is CASSLGLAHNEQFF.

The gene calls are TRBV12-3 or TRBV12-4 and TRBJ1-5; no reliable D call. The CDR3 totals 13 residues. V lost 6 bases and J 2 bases, leaving 8 bases between the germline ends. CDR3 sequence reads: CASSSGGNQPQHF. In nucleotides, the CDR3 is TGTGCCAGCAGCTCCGGGGGCAATCAGCCCCAGCATTTT.